The present T cell receptor beta chain was sequenced within a study of blood T cell repertoires in COVID-19. Participants spanned ages about 18 to 100 years and resided in fewer than 30 US areas. Categorization into cohorts depended on clinical history that participants reported. This clone was observed once. Per the authors' pipeline: It was from reference gene primer amplification that nucleated cell counts were estimated. Sequencing was performed with immunoSEQ multiplex PCR; in TCRdb, only in-frame clones are kept and a portion is missing. Clone size and V and J calls were adopted from that table, with D and trimming inferred from the DNA. The data contain around 300,000 clones, around 89% of them singletons. V dropped 6 bases and J dropped 0; count of bases not matched to a gene: 7. Germline V gene lookup returns CDR1 MDHEN and CDR2 SYDVKM. The CDR3 extends over 15 amino acids.

The rearrangement joins TRBV28 to TRBJ2-7; 8 bases align to TRBD2. Sequences were obtained from PBMCs or T cells enriched from blood (not recorded which). The sequence derives from a woman between 18 and 30 years old with acute COVID-19. This CDR3 reads CASRRTSPYSYEQYF. The CDR3 region has the DNA TGTGCCAGCAGGAGGACTAGCCCCTACTCCTACGAGCAGTACTTC.